These T cell receptor beta chains were read from a single sample in a study of cytomegalovirus exposure and HLA in healthy donors. Clones were sequenced by immunoSEQ multiplex PCR, and TCRdb holds only the in-frame ones, with some missing. The sample comprises 90,000 to 150,000 clones, 80% to 90% of which are singletons, and about 4.5% rests with the top ten. The material sequenced was PBMCs. These receptors were taken from a man aged 18 to 29 in good health and CMV-seropositive. Each CDR3 is given with its conserved first and last residue. The order of the fields is D gene, V gene, clone size, J gene, CDR3 protein, CDR3 DNA. D genes are given only for firm matches. Clone size is given for some rows only: seen once, a few or many times, or a class if the clone is expanded.

d_gene: .; v_gene: TRBV27; abundance: .; j_gene: TRBJ2-7; CDR3aa: CASSHGGYEQYF; CDR3nt: TGTGCCAGCAGTCATGGAGGGTACGAGCAGTACTTC
d_gene: .; v_gene: TRBV4-3; abundance: .; j_gene: TRBJ1-5; CDR3aa: CASSQGTSGYNQPQHF; CDR3nt: TGCGCCAGCAGCCAAGGGACCTCGGGGTACAATCAGCCCCAGCATTTT
d_gene: .; v_gene: TRBV11-3; abundance: .; j_gene: TRBJ2-3; CDR3aa: CASSPGRGNSDTQYF; CDR3nt: TGTGCCAGCAGCCCGGGAAGAGGGAATTCAGATACGCAGTATTTT
d_gene: TRBD1; v_gene: TRBV5-1; abundance: once; j_gene: TRBJ1-5; CDR3aa: CASSFDGQGNQPQHF; CDR3nt: TGCGCCAGCAGCTTCGATGGACAGGGAAATCAGCCCCAGCATTTT
d_gene: .; v_gene: TRBV29-1; abundance: .; j_gene: TRBJ2-5; CDR3aa: CSVDGWQGNTETQYF; CDR3nt: TGCAGCGTTGACGGCTGGCAGGGAAATACCGAGACCCAGTACTTC
d_gene: .; v_gene: TRBV19; abundance: .; j_gene: TRBJ1-1; CDR3aa: CASSTRGGTEAFF; CDR3nt: TGTGCCAGTAGTACCCGCGGGGGCACTGAAGCTTTCTTT
d_gene: .; v_gene: TRBV27; abundance: .; j_gene: TRBJ1-5; CDR3aa: CASRADSQFNQPQHF; CDR3nt: TGTGCCAGCAGGGCCGACAGTCAATTCAATCAGCCCCAGCATTTT
d_gene: TRBD1; v_gene: TRBV2; abundance: .; j_gene: TRBJ1-5; CDR3aa: CASRGRTGRNQPQHF; CDR3nt: TGTGCCAGCAGGGGCCGGACAGGGAGAAATCAGCCCCAGCATTTT
d_gene: TRBD1; v_gene: TRBV7-9; abundance: .; j_gene: TRBJ2-7; CDR3aa: CASSANLGTGGTYEQYF; CDR3nt: TGTGCCAGCAGCGCAAACCTGGGGACAGGGGGCACGTACGAGCAGTACTTC
d_gene: .; v_gene: TRBV2; abundance: .; j_gene: TRBJ1-2; CDR3aa: CASMNGTSPGYTF; CDR3nt: TGTGCCAGCATGAATGGGACTTCTCCCGGCTACACCTTC
d_gene: .; v_gene: TRBV19; abundance: once; j_gene: TRBJ1-2; CDR3aa: CASSILGGDGYTF; CDR3nt: TGTGCCAGTAGTATACTCGGGGGAGATGGCTACACCTTC
d_gene: .; v_gene: TRBV7-2; abundance: .; j_gene: TRBJ1-1; CDR3aa: CASSLAFPRGTEAFF; CDR3nt: TGTGCCAGCAGCTTAGCCTTCCCTAGGGGAACTGAAGCTTTCTTT
d_gene: .; v_gene: TRBV6-1; abundance: few; j_gene: TRBJ1-2; CDR3aa: CASSQLNGYTF; CDR3nt: TGTGCCAGCAGTCAGTTAAATGGCTACACCTTC
d_gene: .; v_gene: TRBV27; abundance: once; j_gene: TRBJ1-5; CDR3aa: CASKQKVHSNQPQHF; CDR3nt: TGTGCCAGCAAACAGAAAGTTCATAGCAATCAGCCCCAGCATTTT
d_gene: .; v_gene: TRBV7-9; abundance: .; j_gene: TRBJ2-1; CDR3aa: CASSLGGDLNEQFF; CDR3nt: TGTGCCAGCAGCTTAGGGGGGGATCTTAATGAGCAGTTCTTC
d_gene: TRBD1; v_gene: TRBV7-9; abundance: .; j_gene: TRBJ1-4; CDR3aa: CASSIQGSWEKLFF; CDR3nt: TGTGCCAGCAGCATACAGGGGTCCTGGGAAAAACTGTTTTTT
d_gene: TRBD1; v_gene: TRBV6-6; abundance: .; j_gene: TRBJ2-5; CDR3aa: CASTRGPRETQYF; CDR3nt: TGTGCCAGCACCAGGGGGCCTAGAGAGACCCAGTACTTC
d_gene: .; v_gene: TRBV5-8; abundance: .; j_gene: TRBJ1-2; CDR3aa: CASSLPWEPPPNYGYTF; CDR3nt: TGTGCCAGCAGCTTACCCTGGGAGCCTCCCCCCAACTATGGCTACACCTTC
d_gene: .; v_gene: TRBV6-5; abundance: .; j_gene: TRBJ1-1; CDR3aa: CASSSSGENTEAFF; CDR3nt: TGTGCCAGCAGTTCCTCAGGGGAGAACACTGAAGCTTTCTTT
d_gene: TRBD1; v_gene: TRBV11-2; abundance: .; j_gene: TRBJ2-7; CDR3aa: CASSYPGTGSYEQYF; CDR3nt: TGTGCCAGCAGTTACCCCGGGACAGGGTCCTACGAGCAGTACTTC
d_gene: .; v_gene: TRBV21-1; abundance: once; j_gene: TRBJ1-1; CDR3aa: CASSKAFDTNTEAFF; CDR3nt: TGTGCCAGCAGCAAAGCCTTTGACACCAACACTGAAGCTTTCTTT
d_gene: TRBD1; v_gene: TRBV19; abundance: .; j_gene: TRBJ2-1; CDR3aa: CASSILGQGYNEQFF; CDR3nt: TGTGCCAGTAGTATCCTCGGACAGGGGTACAATGAGCAGTTCTTC
d_gene: .; v_gene: TRBV18; abundance: .; j_gene: TRBJ1-6; CDR3aa: CASSQMYPGSSYNSPLHF; CDR3nt: TGTGCCAGCTCACAGATGTATCCAGGAAGCTCCTATAATTCACCCCTCCACTTT
d_gene: .; v_gene: TRBV6-1; abundance: .; j_gene: TRBJ2-7; CDR3aa: CASSENNRGSRYEQYF; CDR3nt: TGTGCCAGCAGTGAAAATAATCGAGGGAGCCGCTACGAGCAGTACTTC
d_gene: .; v_gene: TRBV30; abundance: .; j_gene: TRBJ1-1; CDR3aa: CAWSRSRGTEAFF; CDR3nt: TGTGCCTGGAGTAGATCCAGGGGCACTGAAGCTTTCTTT
d_gene: .; v_gene: TRBV4-2; abundance: few; j_gene: TRBJ1-2; CDR3aa: CASSQENSSPYGYTF; CDR3nt: TGTGCCAGCAGCCAAGAAAATTCGAGTCCCTATGGCTACACCTTC
d_gene: .; v_gene: TRBV27; abundance: .; j_gene: TRBJ1-5; CDR3aa: CASSLSPGAGSNQPQHF; CDR3nt: TGTGCCAGCAGTTTATCTCCAGGGGCAGGGTCGAATCAGCCCCAGCATTTT
d_gene: .; v_gene: TRBV6-1; abundance: .; j_gene: TRBJ2-5; CDR3aa: CASSEPGVWGQETQYF; CDR3nt: TGTGCCAGCAGTGAACCCGGCGTTTGGGGCCAGGAGACCCAGTACTTC
d_gene: TRBD1; v_gene: TRBV19; abundance: .; j_gene: TRBJ1-2; CDR3aa: CASSPGTGLYGYTF; CDR3nt: TGTGCCAGTAGTCCCGGGACAGGGCTTTACGGCTACACCTTC
d_gene: TRBD1; v_gene: TRBV5-4; abundance: .; j_gene: TRBJ1-1; CDR3aa: CASSLARQSGGGGAFF; CDR3nt: TGTGCCAGCAGCTTGGCCCGACAGTCAGGGGGCGGAGGAGCTTTCTTT
d_gene: TRBD1; v_gene: TRBV5-1; abundance: .; j_gene: TRBJ2-7; CDR3aa: CASSPGTGGSEQYF; CDR3nt: TGCGCCAGCAGCCCCGGGACAGGAGGTAGCGAGCAGTACTTC
d_gene: TRBD2; v_gene: TRBV9; abundance: .; j_gene: TRBJ2-3; CDR3aa: CASSVVGSGGPADTQYF; CDR3nt: TGTGCCAGCAGCGTAGTTGGTAGCGGGGGGCCAGCAGATACGCAGTATTTT
d_gene: .; v_gene: TRBV2; abundance: .; j_gene: TRBJ1-5; CDR3aa: CASGLTVGQGQPQHF; CDR3nt: TGTGCCAGCGGTTTGACAGTGGGGCAGGGCCAGCCCCAGCATTTT
d_gene: TRBD1; v_gene: TRBV4-2; abundance: .; j_gene: TRBJ2-7; CDR3aa: CASSLERQGTYEQYF; CDR3nt: TGTGCCAGCAGCTTGGAGAGACAGGGCACGTACGAGCAGTACTTC
d_gene: TRBD2; v_gene: TRBV5-1; abundance: .; j_gene: TRBJ2-7; CDR3aa: CASSAGTSGGGEQYF; CDR3nt: TGCGCCAGCAGCGCCGGGACTAGCGGGGGGGGAGAGCAGTACTTC
d_gene: TRBD1; v_gene: TRBV5-6; abundance: .; j_gene: TRBJ2-6; CDR3aa: CASSVVRDRPYSGANVLTF; CDR3nt: TGTGCCAGCAGCGTTGTAAGGGACAGACCCTACTCTGGGGCCAACGTCCTGACTTTC
d_gene: TRBD1; v_gene: TRBV5-6; abundance: .; j_gene: TRBJ2-7; CDR3aa: CASSSRGQLSSYEQYF; CDR3nt: TGTGCCAGCAGCTCACGGGGACAGCTTAGCTCCTACGAGCAGTACTTC
d_gene: .; v_gene: TRBV19; abundance: .; j_gene: TRBJ2-6; CDR3aa: CASSRGSGANVLTF; CDR3nt: TGTGCCAGTAGTAGAGGCTCTGGGGCCAACGTCCTGACTTTC
d_gene: TRBD2; v_gene: TRBV27; abundance: .; j_gene: TRBJ2-3; CDR3aa: CASSYPSTSGGSTDTQYF; CDR3nt: TGTGCCAGCAGTTACCCCTCGACTAGCGGGGGGAGCACAGATACGCAGTATTTT
d_gene: TRBD1; v_gene: TRBV6-6; abundance: .; j_gene: TRBJ2-7; CDR3aa: CASSYSYRGALNEQYF; CDR3nt: TGTGCCAGCAGTTACTCTTACAGGGGAGCTTTGAACGAGCAGTACTTC